This T cell receptor (beta chain) was retrieved from a study of cytomegalovirus exposure and HLA in healthy donors (TCRdb year 2017). For the study in its entirety: An earlier analysis of 587 of the donors reported 250 to 300 Gb of sequence data and approximately 110 million unique TCR beta sequences from about 179 million T cells. An early release that covered approximately 600 HLA-typed donors contained 300 to 350 gigabases of sequencing data and about 93 million unique TCR sequences. Of the 300 to 500 genotyped donors, 65% to 90% were placed in the genetic ancestry cluster associated with self-reported Caucasian donors. The study was designed to test whether signatures of past pathogen exposure could be identified by cataloging public T cell receptors. The study profiled the T cell repertoires of hundreds of subjects by immunosequencing and related them to cytomegalovirus serostatus. Along with the roughly 670-subject first cohort, a separate validation cohort of over a hundred different subjects was used. To predict cytomegalovirus infection status, the study brought together high-throughput TCR immunosequencing, statistical association of individual TCRs with disease status, and machine learning. To study patterns of TCR occurrence, a later analysis re-analyzed previously published TCR beta repertoires from 666 donors and added high-resolution HLA genotyping. In the later analysis, no new phenotypic data were used to find candidate immune exposures; instead, reliance was placed on TCR beta sequences and their occurrence across donors. To decide whether each TCR beta V gene segment behaved as functional or pseudogenic, an earlier analysis of some 570 of the donors relied on high-throughput TCR beta sequencing. Donor age, sex, ethnicity and CMV serostatus were compiled alongside the repertoire data. A later genetic analysis took genome-wide SNP genotypes for about three fifths of the 666 donors and used that subset as a discovery cohort. All discovery cohort repertoires had been generated on a single sequencing platform. HLA typing included class I and class II loci at four-digit resolution. Typing coverage varied by locus: roughly 629-630 donors for A, B, C, DRB1 and DQB1; 522 for DQA1; around 610 for DPA1; some 470 for DPB1. Roughly five DR-DQ haplotypes were treated as single units for association and clustering because of strong linkage in the cohort. On average, approximately 250,000 unique TCR beta nucleotide sequences were sequenced per donor among 398 genotyped donors of the cohort, with around 19% of those sequences being non-productive. Results the study describes overall, beyond this receptor: Most CMV-associated TCR beta chains appeared to be HLA-restricted in a later analysis, and the HLA associations seemed to be driven largely by CMV exposure. The study gave a list of about 160 TCR beta chains associated with cytomegalovirus. Because HLA typing was unavailable for some donors at each locus, only the typed subset was used in association tests. A further reported finding was that TCR beta sequences accurately predicted the HLA-A and HLA-B alleles for most subjects in the first cohort. Some IMGT-functional V segments, including TRBV6-2 and TRBV6-3, could not be told apart with the 87-base-pair reads, so those segments were excluded. When HLA alleles, especially DR and DQ, strongly co-occurred, TCR associations were difficult to assign to individual alleles. Because counts were too low, some 16 rarely observed V segments, including chromosome 9 orphons, were excluded from the earlier analysis of a few hundred of the donors. While some public TCRs were present in many individuals, most TCR sequences turned up only very rarely across donors. In both the original and validation cohorts, the classifier was reported to diagnose cytomegalovirus status with high specificity and sensitivity. Linkage disequilibrium might explain the correlated functional status among segregating V segments, but an unknown experimental factor could not be excluded. A few of the identified cytomegalovirus-associated TCR beta chains were confirmed in vitro to be specific for cytomegalovirus antigens. For the cohort, immune exposure information was limited to CMV serostatus. In a later genetic analysis, fewer N-insertions in productive TCRs were reported among donors in an Asian-associated ancestry cluster than the approximately 630-donor mean. According to the authors, the approach could potentially be generalized to other disease states and immunological phenotypes. In a later analysis, TCR association rates were found to vary across HLA loci, with the most associated TCRs seen for DRB1 alleles and the fewest for HLA-C alleles. A later analysis reported that several top co-occurrence clusters appeared linked to parvovirus B19, influenza, CMV and Epstein-Barr virus. Compared with equally common non-associated chains, HLA-associated TCR beta chains in a later analysis were more clonally expanded and had lower generation probabilities. At a false discovery rate of 0.05, a later analysis linked 16,951 TCR beta sequences to specific HLA alleles. The cohort was sequenced for TCR beta chains only, and without alpha or paired-chain data the features that could be detected were limited. A cluster of highly shared sequence variants was judged likely to be a technical artifact of the sequencing pipeline. In a later genetic analysis, a missense DCLRE1C variant was associated with V-gene and J-gene trimming of TCR beta chains, and the association was replicated in an independent cohort. In an earlier analysis of some 540 of the donors, most TCR beta V segments appeared in productive rearrangements about 87% or about 30% of the time, broadly matching IMGT annotations. Roughly uniform sequencing depth across donors was assumed in presence/absence analyses, although this assumption may not hold.

As concerns this clone: Its target antigen remains unknown. Qualities for individual bases were not recorded, and no much larger clone is one base off.

In total, 500 to 700 healthy bone marrow donors made up the cohort. All cohort members were sampled while nominally healthy, although unrecorded immune exposures were likely present. The donor was CMV seropositive and was included in the group of 289 seropositive cohort members. Every donor gave a peripheral blood sample, and the peripheral blood mononuclear cells from that sample were used for TCR beta sequencing. The Qiagen DNeasy Blood Extraction Kit was used to extract genomic DNA from the blood cell samples. The library was generated by the immunoSEQ multiplex PCR assay. The multiplex PCR relied on a mix of 60 forward primers for TCR Vbeta segments and 13 reverse primers for TCR Jbeta segments. The CDR3 region of rearranged TCR beta genes was amplified from genomic DNA with a multiplex PCR assay. On the Illumina HiSeq System, the amplified TCR beta libraries were sequenced as 87-base-pair reads. The study's processing was this. In a later analysis, some 80 million unique TCR beta chains were counted across the 690 or so repertoires, and some 10 million of these chains were shared by at least two donors. Raw reads were error-corrected and collapsed into unique sequences with a nearest-neighbor algorithm that merged closely related sequences to remove PCR and sequencing errors. V, D and J gene segments were assigned by aligning CDR3 sequences to IMGT reference sequences. For a sequence to be retained, a match of at least six nucleotides to both a V gene segment and a J gene segment was required. Rearrangements were called productive when the CDR3 lacked stop codons and stayed in frame with V and J; all others were non-productive. Following IMGT convention, CDR3 was defined as the stretch from the second conserved V-encoded cysteine to the conserved J-encoded phenylalanine. The earlier analysis of about 500 of the donors excluded sequences that lacked an unambiguous match to a single V gene segment. An earlier analysis of a few hundred of the donors classified V segments as functional when productive rearrangements were above 56.7% and as segregating when the standard deviation between donors was above 5%. A statistical classification framework was built to diagnose cytomegalovirus status from the catalog of TCR beta chain sequences. A later analysis assigned V and J genes by comparing TCR nucleotide sequences with IMGT/GENE-DB human TR gene sequences. Using the TCRdist pipeline, a later analysis assigned CDR3 sequences along with most-parsimonious VDJ recombination scenarios. A later analysis defined each TCR beta chain by its CDR3 amino acid sequence plus V-gene family, and excluded reads lacking a unique V-gene family. To address suspected cross-contamination and a sequencing artifact, a later analysis removed 592 highly shared, low-generation-probability nucleotide sequences. In a later analysis, a clonal expansion index for each public chain was calculated from normalized within-repertoire ranks of inferred template counts. In a later analysis, generation probabilities were computed with a VDJ recombination model fitted to out-of-frame rearrangements, and the resulting probabilities were checked against IGoR. Hypergeometric tests were used in a later analysis to score TCR-TCR, TCR-HLA and TCR-CMV co-occurrence, with a repertoire-size bias correction applied to the TCR pairs. In a later analysis, false discovery rates were estimated by permuting HLA or CMV assignments 20 times. In a later analysis, co-occurring TCRs were grouped with DBSCAN, and TCRdist sequence similarity was added when clustering was performed within HLA-allele-positive subsets. Co-occurrence clustering excluded repertoires with fewer than 30,000 or more than 120,000 public chains, plus five with anomalous nucleotide sharing. TCRdb obtained this table from immuneACCESS and retained in-frame rearrangements with V and J assigned. These tables miss some clones; where compared with another copy, unresolved V genes account for less than half of the shortfall, and the remainder is unexplained. V and J calls and clone size come straight from that table; D and trimming were deduced from the DNA. The sample table records 130,000 to 150,000 clones; about three quarters of these occur just once. Approximately 1.2% of the sample rests with the top ten.

V and J are trimmed by 10 bases and 1 base, and the gene matches miss 7 bases of the junction. The cysteine opens and the phenylalanine closes a CDR3 of 14 amino acids. The CDR3 DNA has 42 bases and is translated from base 1. CDR1 and CDR2 were assigned from the germline V gene (reference sequence) as SGHKS and YYEKEE. The source of this sequence is a male donor in good health and CMV-seropositive. Sequencing used PBMCs. The sequence links TRBV5-5 to TRBJ2-3; the central 9 bases match TRBD2. This receptor has the CDR3 CACRLAARTDTQYF. The DNA is TGTGCCTGTCGACTAGCGGCCCGCACAGATACGCAGTATTTT.